This TCR beta chain was documented in a study of T cells in Graves' hyperthyroidism and ophthalmopathy. About the study: Peripheral blood was collected at initial diagnosis, before any treatment.

General study results and limits: The blood repertoire included most of the expanded thyroid clonotypes above 0.001.

Hyperthyroidism patients were newly diagnosed, had disease duration under 2 months, and were aged 18 to 65 years. Amplified TCR beta CDR3 regions derived from RNA transcripts. Researchers ran a first-round RT-PCR on the TCR CDR3 using the HTBI primer set. TCRdb passed the multiplex PCR reads through MiXCR, listing each CDR3 protein once. The sample lists hundreds of thousands of distinct CDR3 sequences; around 14% were seen once. Remarks on this clonotype: The antigen is undetermined.

The V gene end was trimmed by 3 bases and the J gene end by 3 bases; junction bases not matched to a gene: 17. Germline lookup yields CDR1 DFQATT and CDR2 SNEGSKA (reference sequence). The CDR3 runs to 19 residues. The chain joins TRBV20-1 to TRBJ1-4, with 9 bases aligning to TRBD1. This sequence was found in a woman aged 25 to 39 with Graves' hyperthyroidism that later progressed to Graves' ophthalmopathy. The sequenced sample was blood. CDR3 in amino acids: CSASPLSGTGHGANEKLFF. In DNA, the CDR3 is TGCAGTGCTAGTCCCCTCTCCGGGACAGGGCATGGAGCTAATGAAAAACTGTTTTTT.